Only one count was recorded for the clone carrying this T cell receptor beta chain. The target antigen is unknown. Measured with immunoSEQ multiplex PCR; TCRdb has only the in-frame clones, and not every one. The sample comprises 8,000 or so clones, over 90% of which are singletons, and roughly 2% rests with the top ten. The data originate from a study of graft-versus-host responses after intestinal transplantation. About the research overall: Every recipient underwent anti-thymocyte globulin induction, then tacrolimus and steroids for two to three years. The study, taken as a whole, reports: Peak circulating GvH clone levels were associated with early post-transplant HvG declines. Recipient marrow held GvH clones, some first seen in ileum or blood. Allograft clonal ratios (graft-versus-host to host-versus-graft) were high in patients who had graft-donor T cell macrochimerism.

Trimming stripped 4 bases from V and 1 base from J, with 16 bases between. In germline, CDR1 is LGHNA, CDR2 YNFKEQ. The CDR3 length is 16 residues. The material was PBMCs, obtained 11 days after intestinal transplantation. The receptor comes from a human patient who received an intestinal transplant, so some T cells may come from the graft donor. V gene TRBV4-2 combines with J gene TRBJ1-1; D call uncertain. CDR3 nucleotide sequence: TGTGCCAGCAGCCCTCTTTCGGGGAGGGAGAACACTGAAGCTTTCTTT. As protein: CASSPLSGRENTEAFF.